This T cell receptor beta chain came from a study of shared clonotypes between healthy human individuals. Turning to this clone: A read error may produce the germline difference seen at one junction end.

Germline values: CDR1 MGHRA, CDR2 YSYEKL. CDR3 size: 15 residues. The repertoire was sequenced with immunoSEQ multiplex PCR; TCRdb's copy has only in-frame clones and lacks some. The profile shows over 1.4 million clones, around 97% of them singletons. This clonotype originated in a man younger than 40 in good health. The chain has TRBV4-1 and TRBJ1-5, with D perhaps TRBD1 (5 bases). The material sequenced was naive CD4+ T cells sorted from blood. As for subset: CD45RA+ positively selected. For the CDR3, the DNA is TGCGCCAGCACCCAAGAGGGGTCCTCCAATCAGCCCCAGCATTTT. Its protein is CASTQEGSSNQPQHF.